This T cell receptor beta chain derives from a study of T cell responses to AZD1222 COVID-19 vaccine. Findings and caveats of the study: CD4 TCRs linked to vaccination spanned spike, dominating at 160-218 and 743-854. Scientists sampled the repertoires only once the peak T cell response had passed. The sample set comprised mostly white British donors with more females, and clonal diversity was possibly underestimated.

The repertoire was sequenced with immunoSEQ multiplex PCR; TCRdb's copy has only in-frame clones and lacks some. Counted here are 90,000 to 130,000 clones, 81% occurring once; the ten biggest clones make up roughly 5%. Germline V lookup: CDR1 SGHNT, CDR2 YYREEE (reference sequence). The CDR3 extends over 17 amino acids. Comment on this clone: The antigen is undetermined.

This clonotype originated in an adult in good health. The V and J genes are TRBV5-4 and TRBJ2-6; no firm D call. The sample consisted of peripheral blood, taken on day 0 of AZD1222 vaccination. The CDR3 DNA reads as TGTGCTGTGGCCCCCAACCCCAGGCCTTTTGGGGCCAACGTCCTGACTTTC. Protein sequence: CAVAPNPRPFGANVLTF.